What follows is one TCR beta chain and its context. The target antigen is unknown. The sample originates from a study of siplizumab effects on memory and regulatory T cells. Overall study findings and caveats: Only a minority of proliferating CD4+ or CD8+ clones had an assignable naive or memory phenotype, with roughly 75-96% lacking one. Greater diversity than memory cells seemed evident in naive T cells, which also appeared to be major alloresponse contributors. No more than a minor fraction of alloreactive clones could be traced back to unstimulated subsets.

In germline, CDR1 is KGHSH, CDR2 LQKENI. V lost 6 bases and J lost 0, with 12 bases in between. The CDR3 runs 15 residues. Sequenced by immunoSEQ multiplex PCR; TCRdb stores in-frame clones only, minus some. The repertoire includes more than 95,000 clones, about 92% of them detected once, and 0.32% sits in the top ten. J is TRBJ1-3 and V is TRBV18; the D is unclear. The material sequenced was CD4+ T cells sorted from blood. The sequence was collected from a human donor in good health. For the CDR3, the DNA is TGTGCCAGCTCTCCCACGGGGTCCTCTGGAAACACCATATATTTT. This translates into CASSPTGSSGNTIYF.